This passage covers 9 T cell receptor beta chains from one sample sequenced in a study of blood T cell repertoires in COVID-19. TCRdb keeps only in-frame clones here, not all; method: immunoSEQ multiplex PCR. The sample has around 130,000 clones, 90% seen once; the top ten hold 3.5% to 5%. Sequenced sample: peripheral blood. Receptors originate from a man between 60 and 75 years old with COVID-19, enrolled during active disease.

The chain is built from TRBV5-4 and TRBJ2-1; D might be TRBD2 (6 bases). Germline assignment: CDR1 SGHNT and CDR2 YYREEE (reference sequence). The V and J ends lost 3 bases and 8 bases respectively, with 21 bases between them. The length of the CDR3 is 16 residues. For the CDR3, the DNA is TGTGCCAGCAGCTCCCAATGGGACTCCTCCGCATATGAGCAGTTCTTC. This translates into CASSSQWDSSAYEQFF.

This chain links TRBV3-1 (or the pseudogene TRBV3-2) with TRBJ1-1, with 9 bases lining up with TRBD1. V lost 5 bases and J lost 5; bases outside the gene matches: 9. Per the germline V gene, CDR1 is LGHDT and CDR2 is YNNKEL (reference sequence). There are 15 residues in the CDR3. CDR3 residues: CASSSPGQGITEAFF. CDR3 nucleotides: TGTGCCAGCAGCTCACCGGGACAGGGCATAACTGAAGCTTTCTTT.

This chain joins TRBV5-1 and TRBJ1-2; 7 nucleotides align to TRBD1. This CDR3 spans 13 amino acids. Losses at the gene ends were 7 bases for V and 2 bases for J; bases not matched to a gene: 5. Germline values: CDR1 SGHRS, CDR2 YFSETQ. The DNA for the CDR3 is TGCGCCAGCTCTATGACAGGGAACTATGGCTACACCTTC. Protein product: CASSMTGNYGYTF.

The V gene is TRBV9, the J gene TRBJ2-7, with 8 positions matching TRBD2. CDR3 length: 14 residues. After removal of 4 bases from V and 3 bases from J, the junction contained 6 bases not matched to a gene. Per the germline V gene, CDR1 is SGDLS and CDR2 is YYNGEE. The CDR3 sequence is CASSPRAGVYEQYF. As DNA, the CDR3 is TGTGCCAGCAGCCCACGAGCGGGAGTCTACGAGCAGTACTTC.

The rearrangement links TRBV24-1 to TRBJ1-4, with 7 positions matching TRBD1. V lost 4 bases and J lost 3; bases outside the gene matches: 4. This CDR3 comprises 15 residues. Germline CDR1 is KGHDR and CDR2 is SFDVKD. CDR3 DNA: TGTGCCACCAGTGAGGGACAGACCCCTAATGAAAAACTGTTTTTT. Its protein is CATSEGQTPNEKLFF.

V is TRBV5-1 and J is TRBJ2-1; TRBD2 matches at 8 bases. CDR3 length: 16 amino acids. The germline V gene encodes CDR1 SGHRS and CDR2 YFSETQ. V gave up 3 bases and J gave up 4 bases; unmatched junction bases: 9. This CDR3 is CASSSLGTRGYNEQFF. In nucleotides, the CDR3 is TGCGCCAGCAGCTCACTTGGGACTAGGGGTTACAATGAGCAGTTCTTC.

The chain has TRBV27 and TRBJ2-5, with D tentatively TRBD1 (7 bases). The CDR3 runs to 14 residues. From germline, CDR1 is MNHEY and CDR2 SMNVEV (reference sequence). V was clipped by 3 bases and J by 5 bases, with 13 bases between them. The CDR3 coding sequence is TGTGCCAGCAGTTTCGGAGGGGGCGGGGAGACCCAGTACTTC. Protein: CASSFGGGGETQYF.

The rearrangement links TRBV7-8 to TRBJ2-7; TRBD2 agrees at 8 bases. Trimming took 0 bases from V and 4 from J; bases not matched to a gene: 5. This CDR3 has 15 residues. Germline V gene lookup returns CDR1 SGHVS and CDR2 FQNEAQ. CDR3 residues: CASSLATGGPYEQYF. Written as DNA, the CDR3 is TGTGCCAGCAGCTTAGCGACGGGAGGGCCGTACGAGCAGTACTTC.

The chain recombines TRBV12-3 or TRBV12-4 with TRBJ1-2; D gene ambiguous. Trimming removed 6 bases at V and 4 bases at J, with 12 bases between. The CDR3 loop spans 13 amino acids. The CDR3, as DNA: TGTGCCAGCAGACAAACAGAGGGCTATGGCTACACCTTC. Translated, it gives CASRQTEGYGYTF.